The entry that follows covers one T cell receptor (beta chain) sequence. Its antigen is undetermined. There are 20 residues in the CDR3. V lost 4 bases and J 1 base, leaving 28 bases between the germline ends. CDR1 MGHRA and CDR2 YSYEKL come from the germline V gene. This entry comes from a study of cytomegalovirus exposure and HLA in healthy donors. General study findings and limits: Cytomegalovirus-associated TCR beta chains were listed, numbering 150 to 200. A classifier reportedly called cytomegalovirus status with high sensitivity and specificity. While the bulk of TCR sequences proved rare, some public TCRs turned up in many donors.

Produced via immunoSEQ multiplex PCR; TCRdb's table is partial and in-frame only. Of about 140,000 clones in the sample, 84% were seen once. The V and J genes are TRBV4-1 and TRBJ1-1; no reliable D call. The specimen was PBMCs. The receptor's source is a young woman in good health and CMV-seronegative. DNA for the CDR3: TGCGCCAGCAGCCCACCTTTCATCTGGCAGACACTAGCACAGAACACTGAAGCTTTCTTT. This gives the protein CASSPPFIWQTLAQNTEAFF.